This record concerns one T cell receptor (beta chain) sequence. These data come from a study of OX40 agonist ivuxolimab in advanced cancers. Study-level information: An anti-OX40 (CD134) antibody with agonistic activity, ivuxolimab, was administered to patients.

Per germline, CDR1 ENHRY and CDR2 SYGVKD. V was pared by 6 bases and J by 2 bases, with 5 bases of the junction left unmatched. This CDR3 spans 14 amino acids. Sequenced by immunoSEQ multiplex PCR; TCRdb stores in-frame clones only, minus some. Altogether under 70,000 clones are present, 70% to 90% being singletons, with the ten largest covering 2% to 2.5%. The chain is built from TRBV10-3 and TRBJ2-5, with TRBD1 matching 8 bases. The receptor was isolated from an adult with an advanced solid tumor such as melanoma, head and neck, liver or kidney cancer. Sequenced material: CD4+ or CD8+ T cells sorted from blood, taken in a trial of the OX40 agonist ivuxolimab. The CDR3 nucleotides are TGTGCCATCAGCCCCCGGGACAGGCAAGAGACCCAGTACTTC. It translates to CAISPRDRQETQYF.